This record looks at one T cell receptor (beta chain) sequence and its context. Its antigen remains unidentified. There are no base qualities to consult, and no much larger clone falls within one base. Genomic DNA was used as template for profiling of TCR beta VDJ combinations and CDR3 sequences. An Illumina HiSeq 2000 was the platform used for TCR repertoire sequencing. The authors' pipeline ran thus. TRBV/TRBJ rearrangement plots, CDR3 size and DJ length profiles, and Simpson's diversity index were used to evaluate the repertoires. The most abundant DNA sequence in the deep sequencing data was defined as the immunodominant clone. CDR3 amino acid sequences were checked for sharing across subjects and were also compared against the VDJdb database and published repertoires. In-frame beta chains were kept once TCRdb had trimmed the public reads at Q25 with fastp and called clones with MiXCR. One record per CDR3 amino acid sequence lists the most common genes and DNA. What appears here as the V and J calls and clone size reflects TCRdb's work, not the paper's. The table for this sample lists 450,000 to 550,000 distinct CDR3 sequences; over 25% of them were counted only once. The ten most abundant clones make up less than 0.85% of the sample.

Flow cytometry had shown CD8+CD57+ cell expansion in the patients selected for sequencing. All patients had severe acquired aplastic anemia diagnosed by International Study of Aplastic Anemia and Agranulocytosis and Camitta criteria. At the time blood was sampled, none of the patients had received any therapy. In this study, sorted CD4+ and CD8+ T cells from the blood of healthy subjects and of severe aplastic anemia patients had their TCR repertoires deep-sequenced. Patients were enrolled in the USA under clinicaltrials.gov protocols 00001620, 01623167, 00001397, 00071045, 00081523 and 00961064. Ficoll-Paque density gradient centrifugation was used to isolate peripheral blood mononuclear cells. CD4+ and CD8+ T cells were sorted by FACS or magnetic beads before DNA extraction. The data derive from a study of CD8+CD57+ T cells in acquired aplastic anemia (dated by TCRdb to 2016 to 2019). Regarding the complete study: On average, sorted CD4+ and CD8+ cells yielded about 3 ug of extracted DNA, with a range of about 0.18 to 27.4 ug. CD8+CD57+ expansion was defined as a frequency above the mean frequency observed in healthy subjects.

Beyond this particular receptor, the publication reports: No significant difference in CD8+ Simpson's diversity was found between patients and healthy controls (P=0.060). Twenty-nine CD8+ CDR3 sequences were shared between patients and controls but appeared highly expressed in patients and within their immunodominant clones.

Sequencing was carried out using sorted CD4+, CD8+, or CD8+CD57+ T cells (not recorded which) from PBMCs. This TCR was sampled from a human donor with aplastic anemia.

The CDR3 in this case is CASSESYRGLYTF. Here is the DNA: TGTGCCAGCAGTGAGAGTTACAGGGGACTCTACACCTTC. This chain joins TRBV6-1 to TRBJ1-2; TRBD1 agrees with 7 junctional bases. The germline V end is reduced by 3 bases and the J end by 10 bases; junction bases left unmatched: 8. From the cysteine through the phenylalanine, the CDR3 covers 13 amino acids. Only the CDR3 DNA is retained, 39 bases long and in frame from the first base. CDR1 is given as MNHNS and CDR2 as SASEGT, both from the germline V gene.